The 7 T cell receptor beta chains in this list originate from one sample, sequenced in a study of cytomegalovirus exposure and HLA in healthy donors. The PCR used 60 Vbeta and 13 Jbeta primers. TCRdb's copy holds only in-frame clones and misses some; the assay was immunoSEQ multiplex PCR. This table has fewer than 200,000 clones, roughly 85% appearing once. The sequenced sample consisted of PBMCs. The receptors originated from a man under 40 in good health and CMV-seronegative.

The chain uses TRBV2 and TRBJ2-3; D is possibly TRBD1 (5 bases). V was trimmed by 7 bases and J by 2 bases, leaving 13 bases between them. The germline V gene has CDR1 SNHLY and CDR2 FYNNEI. CDR3 length: 14 residues. This chain's CDR3 is CASKLTGVTDTQYF. The DNA for the CDR3 is TGTGCCAGCAAATTAACAGGAGTCACAGATACGCAGTATTTT.

The chain employs TRBV28 and TRBJ1-5; the D gene is possibly TRBD1 (5 bases). Trimming took off 6 bases at V and 5 bases at J, with 8 bases between the two ends. The CDR3 extends over 12 amino acids. The germline V gene has CDR1 MDHEN and CDR2 SYDVKM. CDR3 residues: CASRGPYQPQHF. DNA for the CDR3: TGTGCCAGCAGGGGGCCGTATCAGCCCCAGCATTTT.

This rearrangement joins TRBV5-4 to TRBJ2-5; no firm D call. Germline V gene data show CDR1 as SGHNT and CDR2 as YYREEE (reference sequence). Trimming took off 1 base at V and 5 bases at J, with 9 bases between the two ends. The CDR3 is made up of 13 amino acids. CDR3 sequence: CASSLPPRETQYF. CDR3 in DNA: TGTGCCAGCAGCTTGCCGCCGCGGGAGACCCAGTACTTC.

This clone has only a few counts. The chain combines TRBV6-5 with TRBJ1-2; D is possibly TRBD1 (5 bases). Trimming pared 3 bases from V and 2 bases from J, leaving 10 bases between. Germline V lookup: CDR1 MNHEY, CDR2 SVGAGI. CDR3 length: 14 residues. CDR3 sequence (DNA): TGTGCCAGCAGTTATAGGAGGGGCAACTATGGCTACACCTTC. Encoded protein: CASSYRRGNYGYTF.

This clone has just one count. The chain combines TRBV27 with TRBJ2-7; 10 bases are shared with TRBD1. The V gene's germline CDR1 is MNHEY and CDR2 SMNVEV (reference sequence). J was trimmed by 0 bases and V by 5 bases; bases with no gene match: 7. This CDR3 is 16 amino acids long. The DNA of the CDR3 is TGTGCCAGCAGTACTCTGACAGGGGGCGGCTCCTACGAGCAGTACTTC. It yields the protein CASSTLTGGGSYEQYF.

This rearrangement joins TRBV6-5 to TRBJ1-6, with TRBD1 as a possible D gene (6 bases). The CDR3 sequence is 14 residues long. The V gene lost 6 bases and the J gene lost 7 bases, with 13 bases spanning the gap. CDR1 is MNHEY and CDR2 is SVGAGI in the germline V gene. For the CDR3, the DNA is TGTGCCAGCAGAAAAGGGGGACCGAATTCACCCCTCCACTTT. Its translation: CASRKGGPNSPLHF.

This chain uses TRBV6-1 with TRBJ2-3, with D maybe TRBD2 (5 bases). This CDR3 contains 14 residues. Germline V lookup: CDR1 MNHNS, CDR2 SASEGT. V lost 1 base and J lost 8, with 13 bases in between. The CDR3 loop reads CASSEGGLRGTQYF. CDR3 DNA sequence: TGTGCCAGCAGTGAAGGCGGGCTCCGAGGTACGCAGTATTTT.